Each of the 28 T cell receptor beta chains below was sequenced from the same sample in a study of blood T cell repertoires in COVID-19. TCRdb's copy holds only in-frame clones and misses some; the assay was immunoSEQ multiplex PCR. The table lists a few hundred thousand clones, roughly four fifths of them singletons. The sequencing input was PBMCs or T cells enriched from blood (not recorded which). These receptors all come from a woman in her fifties or sixties who had recovered from COVID-19.

This chain connects TRBV7-5 to TRBJ2-5; the D call in the table, TRBD2, was not verified against the DNA. TRBV7-5 is shown as a pseudogene. CDR3 size: 13 residues. The CDR3 loop reads CVRTSTGQETQYF. The DNA for the CDR3 is TGTGTCAGAACCTCCACGGGGCAAGAGACCCAGTACTTC.

The chain combines TRBV19 with TRBJ1-1; no clear D. The CDR3 consists of 11 residues. Trimming left V 11 bases short and J 10 bases short, with 17 bases between. The germline V gene has CDR1 LNHDA and CDR2 SQIVND (reference sequence). CDR3 loop: CAGKGSLGAFF. The CDR3 DNA is TGTGCCGGCAAAGGTAGCCTCGGAGCTTTCTTT.

The sample holds one count of this clone. V is TRBV6-2 or TRBV6-3 and J is TRBJ2-2, with TRBD1 identical over 8 bases. The CDR3 loop spans 15 amino acids. J was trimmed by 7 bases and V by 2 bases; bases with no gene match: 6. CDR1 is MNHEY and CDR2 is SVGEGT in the germline V gene. The CDR3 nucleotides are TGTGCCAGCAGTTACAGCGGACAGGGCTACGGGGAGCTGTTTTTT. Translated: CASSYSGQGYGELFF.

The CDR3 DNA follows: TGTGCCAGCAGTGACTCAGGTGGGGGCGTGGGGGCCAACGTCCTGACTTTC. As protein: CASSDSGGGVGANVLTF. The rearrangement links TRBV6-4 to TRBJ2-6; D is perhaps TRBD1 (6 bases). Per germline, CDR1 MRHNA and CDR2 SNTAGT. CDR3 length equals 17 residues. Trimming removed 0 bases from V and 4 bases from J, with 13 bases in between.

The chain couples TRBV6-6 to TRBJ1-5; 8 bases map to TRBD1. The CDR3 contains 15 residues. The germline CDR1 and CDR2 sequences are MNHNY and SVGAGI (reference sequence). Unmatched junction bases numbered 7, after V lost 2 bases and J lost 7 bases. The DNA for the CDR3 is TGTGCCAGCAGTTACACCGGACAGGGAGGACAGCCCCAGCATTTT. Translated: CASSYTGQGGQPQHF.

The V and J genes are TRBV11-2 and TRBJ1-1; TRBD1 agrees at 7 bases. Germline V gene data show CDR1 as SGHAT and CDR2 as FQNNGV. The ends lost 5 bases at V and 1 base at J; junction bases unmatched: 4. This CDR3 region has 14 residues. CDR3: CASSRGQTNTEAFF. The DNA for the CDR3 is TGTGCCAGCAGCCGGGGACAGACGAACACTGAAGCTTTCTTT. Based on the CDR3 plus reference TRBV11-2 and TRBJ1-1, the full variable domain is EAGVAQSPRYKIIEKRQSVAFWCNPISGHATLYWYQQILGQGPKLLIQFQNNGVVDDSQLPKDRFSAERLKGVDSTLKIQPAKLEDSAVYLCASSRGQTNTEAFFGQGTRLTVV.

This chain links TRBV4-2 with TRBJ1-1, with D uncertain. Trimming took 1 base from V and 11 from J, leaving 14 bases between them. This CDR3 has 13 residues. CDR1 and CDR2 from the germline V gene are LGHNA and YNFKEQ. CDR3 nucleotides: TGTGCCAGCAGCCAAGTGGAACAGACCCGGGCTTTCTTT. It is translated as CASSQVEQTRAFF.

This clone has more than one count but fewer than ten. This chain links TRBV30 with TRBJ1-5; D is perhaps TRBD1 (5 bases). CDR1 is GTSNPN and CDR2 is SVGIG in the germline V gene (reference sequence). V shed 0 bases and J shed 1 base, with 10 bases lying between them. The CDR3 is 15 residues long. The CDR3 sequence is CAWSVARVSNQPQHF. The CDR3 region has the DNA TGTGCCTGGAGTGTGGCCAGGGTCAGCAATCAGCCCCAGCATTTT. The entire variable domain, with the rest obtained from reference TRBV30 and TRBJ1-5, is as follows: SQTIHQWPATLVQPVGSPLSLECTVEGTSNPNLYWYRQAAGRGLQLLFYSVGIGQISSEVPQNLSASRPQDRQFILSSKKLLLSDSGFYLCAWSVARVSNQPQHFGDGTRLSIL.

V is TRBV9 and J is TRBJ2-3, with 11 bases aligning to TRBD2. Germline lookup yields CDR1 SGDLS and CDR2 YYNGEE. There are 20 residues in the CDR3. V gave up 0 bases and J gave up 2 bases; unmatched junction bases: 14. The CDR3 region has the DNA TGTGCCAGCAGCGTAGGGAGGGGGGCTAGCGGGAGGACCCTCACAGATACGCAGTATTTT. It yields the protein CASSVGRGASGRTLTDTQYF.

This chain uses TRBV13 with TRBJ2-4; 7 bases align to TRBD1. In germline, CDR1 is PRHDT, CDR2 FYEKMQ (reference sequence). The CDR3 has 16 residues. The V gene end was trimmed by 4 bases and the J gene end by 4 bases; junction bases not matched to a gene: 10. In DNA form, the CDR3 reads TGTGCCAGCAGCTCCTCTGAGCGACAGGGAAAAAACATTCAGTACTTC. Translation: CASSSSERQGKNIQYF. Using reference TRBV13 and TRBJ2-4 for the parts outside the CDR3, the full variable domain is AAGVIQSPRHLIKEKRETATLKCYPIPRHDTVYWYQQGPGQDPQFLISFYEKMQSDKGSIPDRFSAQQFSDYHSELNMSSLELGDSALYFCASSSSERQGKNIQYFGAGTRLSVL.

This clone has only a few counts. The V call is TRBV18, the J call TRBJ1-4, with D uncertain. The CDR3 spans 15 residues. CDR1 KGHSH and CDR2 LQKENI come from the germline V gene. Trimming left V 2 bases short and J 4 bases short, with 11 bases between. The CDR3 DNA follows: TGTGCCAGCTCACCAGCAGGCGGGAATAATGAAAAACTGTTTTTT. Its protein product is CASSPAGGNNEKLFF.

The gene calls are TRBV2 and TRBJ1-3; D is unclear. Trimming removed 3 bases from V and 4 bases from J, with 10 bases in between. This CDR3 comprises 14 residues. In germline, CDR1 is SNHLY, CDR2 FYNNEI. In nucleotides, the CDR3 is TGTGCCAGCAGTGAGGCCCTGCCCGGAAACACCATATATTTT. Residues: CASSEALPGNTIYF.

This chain connects TRBV5-1 to TRBJ2-2; 10 nucleotides agree with TRBD1. V gave up 5 bases and J gave up 1 base; unmatched junction bases: 5. The CDR3 runs to 16 residues. Germline V gene sequence: CDR1 SGHRS, CDR2 YFSETQ. CDR3 sequence reads: CASSQGQGGNTGELFF. The CDR3 DNA reads TGCGCCAGCAGTCAAGGACAGGGGGGGAACACCGGGGAGCTGTTTTTT.

The chain uses TRBV29-1 and TRBJ2-5; the match to TRBD1 covers 12 bases. CDR1 and CDR2 (germline): SQVTM, ANQGSEA. V was clipped by 3 bases and J by 5 bases; unmatched bases: 4. The CDR3 consists of 14 residues. CDR3 DNA: TGCAGCGTTGAGGTTGGGACAGGGGGCGAGACCCAGTACTTC. It translates to CSVEVGTGGETQYF.

This clone has just a few counts. The gene calls are TRBV7-3 and TRBJ2-6; the D is unclear. The V and J ends lost 1 base and 0 bases respectively, with 10 bases between them. The CDR3 length is 17 residues. Germline CDR1 SGHTA, CDR2 FQGTGA. The CDR3 here is CASSLIPPNSGANVLTF. DNA for the CDR3: TGTGCCAGCAGCTTAATCCCCCCTAACTCTGGGGCCAACGTCCTGACTTTC.

The chain employs TRBV6-2 or TRBV6-3 and TRBJ2-2; tentative D call: TRBD2 (5 bases). CDR1 MNHEY and CDR2 SVGEGT come from the germline V gene. CDR3 length: 14 amino acids. Trimming left V 5 bases short and J 7 bases short, with 14 bases between. CDR3 region: CASSATLEVGELFF. DNA of the CDR3: TGTGCCAGCAGTGCCACGCTGGAGGTCGGGGAGCTGTTTTTT.

The genes are TRBV4-1 and TRBJ2-2; 7 bases match TRBD2. The CDR3 has 16 residues. V trimming: 0 bases; J trimming: 7 bases; junction bases outside the gene matches: 8. Germline V gene lookup returns CDR1 MGHRA and CDR2 YSYEKL. The CDR3 here is CASSQEAAGAVGELFF. The DNA for the CDR3 is TGCGCCAGCAGCCAAGAGGCGGCGGGAGCGGTCGGGGAGCTGTTTTTT.

The V and J genes are TRBV25-1 and TRBJ1-4; TRBD1 is a possible D gene (6 bases). This CDR3 spans 16 amino acids. Trimming removed 4 bases from V and 4 bases from J, with 16 bases in between. Germline V lookup: CDR1 MGHDK, CDR2 SYGVNS. The DNA for the CDR3 is TGTGCCAGCAGTGGGCCCGACAGGAGAGGTAATGAAAAACTGTTTTTT. Its translation is CASSGPDRRGNEKLFF.

About this clone: Other DNA sequences of this sample code for an identical CDR3. The rearrangement links TRBV5-1 to TRBJ1-6; 10 positions match TRBD1. J lost 10 bases, V lost 5 bases, and 15 bases had no gene match. The CDR3 spans 17 residues. In germline, CDR1 is SGHRS, CDR2 YFSETQ. CDR3 in amino acids: CASSRTSLTGGDSPLHF. CDR3 sequence (DNA): TGCGCCAGCAGTCGAACCTCTTTGACAGGGGGCGACTCACCCCTCCACTTT.

The chain joins TRBV5-1 to TRBJ1-1, with D unresolved. The CDR3 has 14 amino acids. V was shortened by 1 base and J by 1 base, with 8 bases between the two germline ends. Germline V CDR1 and CDR2: SGHRS, YFSETQ. The CDR3 sequence is CASSLLPGNTEAFF. The CDR3 nucleotides are TGCGCCAGCAGCTTGCTCCCAGGGAACACTGAAGCTTTCTTT.

The chain couples TRBV25-1 to TRBJ1-1; a possible D gene is TRBD1 (6 bases). CDR1 is MGHDK, CDR2 SYGVNS, per germline. V dropped 4 bases and J dropped 4 bases, with 16 bases sitting between them. The CDR3 covers 15 residues. The CDR3 DNA follows: TGTGCCAGCAGTGGCCGGGGGGGCCTCGTCACTGAAGCTTTCTTT. It encodes CASSGRGGLVTEAFF.

This clone came up a few times. The chain combines TRBV7-2 with TRBJ1-2; unclear D gene. Deletions cut 1 base from V and 4 bases from J, with 10 bases between. Germline CDR1 is SGHTA and CDR2 is FQGNSA. CDR3 length: 14 amino acids. The CDR3 sequence: CASSLEPFRYGYTF. The CDR3 nucleotides read TGTGCCAGCAGCTTAGAGCCGTTCCGCTATGGCTACACCTTC. Combining the CDR3 with reference TRBV7-2 and TRBJ1-2 gives the whole variable domain GAGVSQSPSNKVTEKGKDVELRCDPISGHTALYWYRQSLGQGLEFLIYFQGNSAPDKSGLPSDRFSAERTGGSVSTLTIQRTQQEDSAVYLCASSLEPFRYGYTFGSGTRLTVV.

This clone was seen just once. The chain recombines TRBV4-3 with TRBJ1-1; D gene uncertain. Per germline, CDR1 LGHNA and CDR2 YSLEER. There are 13 residues in the CDR3. Trimming removed 1 base at V and 4 bases at J, with 7 bases between. CDR3 nucleotide sequence: TGCGCCAGCAGCCAAGGCGAGGGCACTGAAGCTTTCTTT. Residues: CASSQGEGTEAFF.

This chain uses TRBV30 with TRBJ2-1, with a possible D match to TRBD1 (5 bases). Germline-derived CDR1 and CDR2 are GTSNPN and SVGIG (reference sequence). The V end lost 5 bases, the J end lost 9 bases, and 26 bases lay between the germline ends. CDR3 length equals 16 residues. CDR3 amino acids: CAWSRLGPRQTGEQFF. In DNA, the CDR3 is TGTGCCTGGTCTAGATTGGGGCCACGGCAGACGGGTGAGCAGTTCTTC.

Only one count was recorded for this clone. The chain joins TRBV6-5 to TRBJ2-7; the match to TRBD1 covers 9 bases. This CDR3 has 15 residues. The junction had 5 bases not matched to a gene; V was cut back by 0 bases and J by 5 bases. The germline V gene has CDR1 MNHEY and CDR2 SVGAGI. The CDR3 bases are TGTGCCAGCAGTTACTCGGGACAGGGCACCCACGAGCAGTACTTC. Amino acids: CASSYSGQGTHEQYF.

The chain uses TRBV5-5 and TRBJ2-6; a weak D match, TRBD2 (5 bases). The CDR3 spans 14 residues. The germline V and J ends were trimmed by 0 bases and 4 bases, with 5 bases remaining between them. CDR1 is SGHKS and CDR2 is YYEKEE in the germline V gene (reference sequence). The CDR3 DNA is TGTGCCAGCAGCTTGGCGGGAGGGGCCAACGTCCTGACTTTC. Translated, it gives CASSLAGGANVLTF. The full variable domain, rest sourced from reference TRBV5-5 and TRBJ2-6, is DAGVTQSPTHLIKTRGQQVTLRCSPISGHKSVSWYQQVLGQGPQFIFQYYEKEERGRGNFPDRFSARQFPNYSSELNVNALLLGDSALYLCASSLAGGANVLTFGAGSRLTVL.

The sample holds a few counts of this clone. V is TRBV7-2 and J is TRBJ1-3; unclear D gene. Germline CDR1 is SGHTA and CDR2 is FQGNSA. Trimming cost V 2 bases and J 0 bases, with 8 bases left between them. The CDR3 length is 15 residues. CDR3 residues: CASSLIHSSGNTIYF. The CDR3 region has the DNA TGTGCCAGCAGCTTAATTCACAGCTCTGGAAACACCATATATTTT.

V gene TRBV6-2 or TRBV6-3 combines with J gene TRBJ2-2; the match to TRBD2 covers 14 bases. Looked up from germline, CDR1 is MNHEY and CDR2 is SVGEGT. With 5 bases clipped from V and 0 bases from J, the junction kept 8 bases outside the gene matches. This CDR3 spans 19 amino acids. The DNA for the CDR3 is TGTGCCAGCAGTACAAGACTAGCGGGAGGGCCTACGAACACCGGGGAGCTGTTTTTT. This gives the protein CASSTRLAGGPTNTGELFF.